This entry concerns a single T cell receptor (beta chain). The antigen is unknown. These data are taken from a study of T cells after posttransplantation cyclophosphamide. Germline V lookup: CDR1 SGHRS, CDR2 YFSETQ. The junction had 5 bases not matched to a gene; V was cut back by 5 bases and J by 6 bases. This CDR3 region has 15 residues. Study results and limitations: Recipient CMV seropositivity and CMV reactivation strongly tracked TRB clonality. Later post-transplant blood repertoires were often dominated by donor CD8+ memory clones.

Treatment was busulfan-fludarabine conditioning, a marrow graft, and cyclophosphamide on days +3 and +4. Sequencing used immunoSEQ multiplex PCR; TCRdb keeps in-frame clones, though not all of them. The sample yields about 16,000 clones, roughly 92% seen once. The chain couples TRBV5-1 to TRBJ2-2, with TRBD1 matching 12 bases. The sequencing used CD4+ T cells sorted from blood, collected after allogeneic stem cell transplant with posttransplant cyclophosphamide. The origin of this receptor is a male patient between 60 and 69 years old who received an allogeneic stem cell transplant from a related donor and was CMV-positive. Some T cells may have originated in the graft donor. Written as DNA, the CDR3 is TGCGCCAGCAGTGCCGGGACAGGGGGCGCCGGGGAGCTGTTTTTT. It yields the protein CASSAGTGGAGELFF.